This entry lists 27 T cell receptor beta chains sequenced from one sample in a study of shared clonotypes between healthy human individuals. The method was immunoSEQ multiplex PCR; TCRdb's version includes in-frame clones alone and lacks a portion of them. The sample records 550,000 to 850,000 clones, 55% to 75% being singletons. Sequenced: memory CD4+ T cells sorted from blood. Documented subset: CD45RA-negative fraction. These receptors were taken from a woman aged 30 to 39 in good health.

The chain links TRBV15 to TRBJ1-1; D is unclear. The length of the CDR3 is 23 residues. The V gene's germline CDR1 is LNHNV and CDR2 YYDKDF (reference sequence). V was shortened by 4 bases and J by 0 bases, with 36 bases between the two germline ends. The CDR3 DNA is TGTGCCACCAGCAAAGAGGTCGTTCCGAGAGGAGGTGGGGTCAAATTTTTGAACACTGAAGCTTTCTTT. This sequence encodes CATSKEVVPRGGGVKFLNTEAFF.

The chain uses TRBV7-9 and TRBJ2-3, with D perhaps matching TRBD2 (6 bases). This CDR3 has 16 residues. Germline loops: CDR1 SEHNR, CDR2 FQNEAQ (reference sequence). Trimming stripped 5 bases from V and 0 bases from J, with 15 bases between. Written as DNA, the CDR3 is TGTGCCAGCAGCCCCCCCGGGACTCTGAGCACAGATACGCAGTATTTT. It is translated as CASSPPGTLSTDTQYF.

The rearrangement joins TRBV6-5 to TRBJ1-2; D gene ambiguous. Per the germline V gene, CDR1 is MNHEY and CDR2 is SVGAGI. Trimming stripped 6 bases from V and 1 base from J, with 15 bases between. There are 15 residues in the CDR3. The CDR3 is CASSSSPAINYGYTF. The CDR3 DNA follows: TGTGCCAGCAGCTCCAGCCCGGCGATTAACTATGGCTACACCTTC.

The CDR3 nucleotides read TGTGCCAGCAGTGAAGCGGGGGACAGGTTCTCTGGAAACACCATATATTTT. Translating it yields CASSEAGDRFSGNTIYF. The V and J genes are TRBV6-1 and TRBJ1-3, with 8 bases that match TRBD1. This CDR3 contains 17 residues. V was clipped by 0 bases and J by 0 bases; unmatched bases: 4. Germline values: CDR1 MNHNS, CDR2 SASEGT.

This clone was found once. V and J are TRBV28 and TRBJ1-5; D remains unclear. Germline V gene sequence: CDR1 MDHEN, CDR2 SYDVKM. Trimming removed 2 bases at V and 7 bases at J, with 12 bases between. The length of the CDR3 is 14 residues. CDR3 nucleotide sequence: TGTGCCAGCAGTTTAAAGGGTCCTGGGCAGCCCCAGCATTTT. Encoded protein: CASSLKGPGQPQHF. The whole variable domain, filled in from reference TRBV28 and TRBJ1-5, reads DVKVTQSSRYLVKRTGEKVFLECVQDMDHENMFWYRQDPGLGLRLIYFSYDVKMKEKGDIPEGYSVSREKKERFSLILESASTNQTSMYLCASSLKGPGQPQHFGDGTRLSIL.

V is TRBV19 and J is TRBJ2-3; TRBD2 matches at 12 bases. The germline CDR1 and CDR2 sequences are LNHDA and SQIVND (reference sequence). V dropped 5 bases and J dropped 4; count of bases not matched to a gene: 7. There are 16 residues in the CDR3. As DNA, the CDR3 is TGTGCCAGTAGTCCTGGGACTAGCGGGTGGGCAGATACGCAGTATTTT. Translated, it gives CASSPGTSGWADTQYF.

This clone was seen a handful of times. CDR3 sequence reads: CASSLEVEGGNTIYF. The CDR3 nucleotides are TGTGCCAGCAGCTTGGAGGTAGAAGGCGGAAACACCATATATTTT. This chain joins TRBV5-6 and TRBJ1-3, with no clear D. Trimming took 0 bases from V and 4 from J, leaving 11 bases between them. CDR1 and CDR2 from the germline V gene are SGHDT and YYEEEE. The CDR3 covers 15 residues.

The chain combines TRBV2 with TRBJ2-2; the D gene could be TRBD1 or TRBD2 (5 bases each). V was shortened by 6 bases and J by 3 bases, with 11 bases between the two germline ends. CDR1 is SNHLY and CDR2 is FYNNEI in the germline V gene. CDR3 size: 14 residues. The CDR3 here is CASSRDGYTGELFF. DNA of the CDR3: TGTGCCAGCAGCCGGGACGGATACACCGGGGAGCTGTTTTTT.

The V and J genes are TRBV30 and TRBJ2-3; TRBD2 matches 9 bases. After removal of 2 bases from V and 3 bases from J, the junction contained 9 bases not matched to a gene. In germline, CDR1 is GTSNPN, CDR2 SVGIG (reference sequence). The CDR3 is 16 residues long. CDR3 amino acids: CAWSSLAGVPTDTQYF. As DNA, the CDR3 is TGTGCCTGGAGTTCATTAGCGGGAGTACCGACAGATACGCAGTATTTT.

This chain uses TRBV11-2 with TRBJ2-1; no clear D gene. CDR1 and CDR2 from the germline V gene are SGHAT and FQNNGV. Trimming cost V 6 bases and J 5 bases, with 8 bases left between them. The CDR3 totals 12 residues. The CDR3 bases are TGTGCCAGCAGGCGGAGTGACAATGAGCAGTTCTTC. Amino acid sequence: CASRRSDNEQFF.

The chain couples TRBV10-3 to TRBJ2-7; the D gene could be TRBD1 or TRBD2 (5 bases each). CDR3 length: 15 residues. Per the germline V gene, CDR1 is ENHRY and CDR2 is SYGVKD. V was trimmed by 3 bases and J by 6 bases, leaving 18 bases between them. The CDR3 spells CAISERDASRSEQYF. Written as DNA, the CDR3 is TGTGCCATCAGTGAACGGGACGCCTCCCGTTCCGAGCAGTACTTC.

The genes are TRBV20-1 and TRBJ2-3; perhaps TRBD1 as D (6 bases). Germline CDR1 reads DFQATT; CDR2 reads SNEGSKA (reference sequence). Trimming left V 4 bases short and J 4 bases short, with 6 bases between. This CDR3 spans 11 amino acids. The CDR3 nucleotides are TGCAGTGCTAACAGGGCAGATACGCAGTATTTT. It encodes CSANRADTQYF.

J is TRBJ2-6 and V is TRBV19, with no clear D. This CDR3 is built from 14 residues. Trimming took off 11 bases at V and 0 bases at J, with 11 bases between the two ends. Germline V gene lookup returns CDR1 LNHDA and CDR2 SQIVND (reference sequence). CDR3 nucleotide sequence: TGTGCCGGGTCGGTAAACTCTGGGGCCAACGTCCTGACTTTC. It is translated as CAGSVNSGANVLTF.

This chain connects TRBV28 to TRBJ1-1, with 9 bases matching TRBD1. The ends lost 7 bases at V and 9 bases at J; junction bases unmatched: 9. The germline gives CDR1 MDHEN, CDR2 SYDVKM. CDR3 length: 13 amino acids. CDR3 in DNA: TGTGCCAGCATGGGGGACAGGGCCACAAAAGCTTTCTTT. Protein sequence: CASMGDRATKAFF.

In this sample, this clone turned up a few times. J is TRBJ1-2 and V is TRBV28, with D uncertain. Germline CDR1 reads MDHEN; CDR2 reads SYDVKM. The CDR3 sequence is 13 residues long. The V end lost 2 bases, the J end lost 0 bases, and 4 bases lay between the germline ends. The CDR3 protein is CASSLDANYGYTF. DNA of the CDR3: TGTGCCAGCAGTTTAGACGCTAACTATGGCTACACCTTC.

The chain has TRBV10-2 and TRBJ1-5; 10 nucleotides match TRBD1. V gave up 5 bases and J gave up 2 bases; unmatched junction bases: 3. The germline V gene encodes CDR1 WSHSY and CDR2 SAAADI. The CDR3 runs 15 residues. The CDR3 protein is CASSQDRGGNQPQHF. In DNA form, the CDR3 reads TGCGCCAGCAGTCAGGACAGGGGGGGCAATCAGCCCCAGCATTTT.

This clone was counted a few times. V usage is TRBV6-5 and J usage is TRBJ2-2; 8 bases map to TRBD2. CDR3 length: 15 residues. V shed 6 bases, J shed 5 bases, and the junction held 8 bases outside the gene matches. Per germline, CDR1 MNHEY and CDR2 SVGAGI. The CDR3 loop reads CASRYTSGETGELFF. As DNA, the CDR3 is TGTGCCAGCAGATATACTAGCGGAGAGACCGGGGAGCTGTTTTTT.

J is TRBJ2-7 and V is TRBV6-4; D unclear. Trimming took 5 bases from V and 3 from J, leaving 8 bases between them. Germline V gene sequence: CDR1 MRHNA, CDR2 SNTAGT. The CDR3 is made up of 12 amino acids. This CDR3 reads CASSLPRYEQYF. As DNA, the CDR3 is TGTGCCAGCAGTCTCCCCCGCTACGAGCAGTACTTC.

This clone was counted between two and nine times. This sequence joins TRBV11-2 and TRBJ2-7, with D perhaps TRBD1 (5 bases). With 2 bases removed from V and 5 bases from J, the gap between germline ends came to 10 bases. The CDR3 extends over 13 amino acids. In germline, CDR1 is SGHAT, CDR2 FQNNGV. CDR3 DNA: TGTGCCAGCAGCTTATTAATGGACAACGAGCAGTACTTC. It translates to CASSLLMDNEQYF.

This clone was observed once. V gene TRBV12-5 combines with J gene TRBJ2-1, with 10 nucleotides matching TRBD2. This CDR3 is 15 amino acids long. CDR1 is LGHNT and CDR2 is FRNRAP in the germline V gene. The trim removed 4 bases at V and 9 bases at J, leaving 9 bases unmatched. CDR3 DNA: TGTGCTAGTGGTTCAGGAAATAGCGGGAGGAGTGAGCAGTTCTTC. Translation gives CASGSGNSGRSEQFF. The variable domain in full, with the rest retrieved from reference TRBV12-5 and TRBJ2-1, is DARVTQTPRHKVTEMGQEVTMRCQPILGHNTVFWYRQTMMQGLELLAYFRNRAPLDDSGMPKDRFSAEMPDATLATLKIQPSEPRDSAVYFCASGSGNSGRSEQFFGPGTRLTVL.

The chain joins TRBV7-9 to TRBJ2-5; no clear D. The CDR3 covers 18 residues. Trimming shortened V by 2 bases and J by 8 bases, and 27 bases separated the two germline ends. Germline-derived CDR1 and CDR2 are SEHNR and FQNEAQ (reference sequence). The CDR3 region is CASSLLSDLDSGLPTQYF. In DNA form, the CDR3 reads TGTGCCAGCAGCTTATTATCGGACCTAGACTCAGGATTGCCCACCCAGTACTTC.

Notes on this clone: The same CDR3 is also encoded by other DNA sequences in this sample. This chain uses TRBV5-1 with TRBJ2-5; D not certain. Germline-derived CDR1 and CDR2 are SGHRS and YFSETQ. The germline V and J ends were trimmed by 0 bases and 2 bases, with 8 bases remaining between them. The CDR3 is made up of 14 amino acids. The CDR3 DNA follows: TGCGCCAGCAGCTTGGTGCCCAGTCAAGAGACCCAGTACTTC. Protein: CASSLVPSQETQYF.

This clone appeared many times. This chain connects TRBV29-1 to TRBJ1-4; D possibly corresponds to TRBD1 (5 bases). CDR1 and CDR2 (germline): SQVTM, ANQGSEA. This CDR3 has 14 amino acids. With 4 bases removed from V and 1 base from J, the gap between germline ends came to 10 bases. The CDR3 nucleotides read TGCAGCGTTGGGGCTCAGGGAACTAATGAAAAACTGTTTTTT. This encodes CSVGAQGTNEKLFF.

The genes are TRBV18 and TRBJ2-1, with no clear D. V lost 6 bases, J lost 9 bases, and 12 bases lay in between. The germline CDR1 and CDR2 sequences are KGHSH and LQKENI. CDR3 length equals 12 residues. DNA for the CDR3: TGTGCCAGCTCGTACCCGGAGCGTGAGCAGTTCTTC. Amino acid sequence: CASSYPEREQFF.

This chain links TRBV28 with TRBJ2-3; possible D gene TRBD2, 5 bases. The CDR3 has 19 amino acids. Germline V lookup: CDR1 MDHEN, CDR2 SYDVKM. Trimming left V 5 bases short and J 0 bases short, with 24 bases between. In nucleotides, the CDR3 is TGTGCCAGCAGTGTCCGATCCCTCAAGGTGTGGACTAGCACAGATACGCAGTATTTT. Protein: CASSVRSLKVWTSTDTQYF.

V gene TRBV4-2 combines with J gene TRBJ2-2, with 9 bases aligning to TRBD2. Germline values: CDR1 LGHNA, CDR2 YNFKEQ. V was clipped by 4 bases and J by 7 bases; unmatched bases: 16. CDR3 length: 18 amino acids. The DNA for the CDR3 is TGTGCCAGCAGCCCCCCCGGGGCGGAGCGGGAGGTGAGCGGGGAGCTGTTTTTT. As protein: CASSPPGAEREVSGELFF.

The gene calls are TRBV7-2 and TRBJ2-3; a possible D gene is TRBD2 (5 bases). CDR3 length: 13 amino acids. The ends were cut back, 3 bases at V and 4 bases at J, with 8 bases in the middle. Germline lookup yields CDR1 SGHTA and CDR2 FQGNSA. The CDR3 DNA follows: TGTGCCAGCAGCTTCCGGACTCCAGATACGCAGTATTTT. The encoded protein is CASSFRTPDTQYF.